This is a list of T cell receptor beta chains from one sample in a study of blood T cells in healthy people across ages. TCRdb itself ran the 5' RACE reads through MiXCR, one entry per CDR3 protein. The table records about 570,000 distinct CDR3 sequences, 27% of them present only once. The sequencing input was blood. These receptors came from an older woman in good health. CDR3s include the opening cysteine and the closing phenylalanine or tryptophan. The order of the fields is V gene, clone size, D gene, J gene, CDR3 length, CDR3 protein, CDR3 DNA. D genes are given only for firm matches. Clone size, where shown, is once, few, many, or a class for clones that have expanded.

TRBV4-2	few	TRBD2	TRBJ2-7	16	CASSQDPLAGVGEQYF	TGTGCCAGCAGCCAAGATCCCCTAGCGGGGGTTGGGGAGCAGTACTTC
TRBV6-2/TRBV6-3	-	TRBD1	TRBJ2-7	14	CAGWPTGKSYEQYF	TGTGCCGGCTGGCCGACAGGGAAATCCTACGAGCAGTACTTC
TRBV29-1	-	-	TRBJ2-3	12	CSVRSSTDTQYF	TGCAGCGTGCGTTCTAGCACAGATACGCAGTATTTT
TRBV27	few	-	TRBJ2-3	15	CASSLLSGGTDTQYF	TGTGCCAGCAGTTTATTGTCAGGGGGCACAGATACGCAGTATTTT
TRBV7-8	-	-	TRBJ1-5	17	CASSLQGWGGSNQPQHF	TGTGCCAGCAGCTTACAGGGCTGGGGAGGGAGCAATCAGCCCCAGCATTTT
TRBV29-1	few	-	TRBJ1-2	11	CSDGTPYGYTF	TGCAGCGACGGGACACCCTATGGCTACACCTTC
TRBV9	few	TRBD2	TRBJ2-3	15	CASSPGERGGDTQYF	TGTGCCAGCAGCCCAGGGGAGCGGGGGGGGGATACGCAGTATTTT
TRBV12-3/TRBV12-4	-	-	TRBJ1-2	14	CASSPHGDDYGYTF	TGTGCCAGCAGTCCTCACGGGGATGACTATGGCTACACCTTC
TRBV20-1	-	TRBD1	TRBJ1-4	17	CSASRPRTGRANEKLFF	TGCAGTGCTAGCAGGCCGAGGACAGGGAGAGCTAATGAAAAACTGTTTTTT
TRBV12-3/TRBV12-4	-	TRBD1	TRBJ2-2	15	CASRSDRGFTGELFF	TGTGCCAGCAGATCAGACAGGGGTTTCACCGGGGAGCTGTTTTTT
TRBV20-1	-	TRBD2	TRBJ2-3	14	CSGTSGGAVDTQYF	TGCAGTGGGACTAGCGGGGGGGCAGTGGATACGCAGTATTTT
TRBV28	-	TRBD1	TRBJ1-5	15	CASSLKGANNQPQHF	TGTGCCAGCAGTTTAAAGGGGGCCAACAATCAGCCCCAGCATTTT
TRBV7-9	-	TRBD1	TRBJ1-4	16	CASSLAEQGINEKLFF	TGTGCCAGCAGCTTAGCCGAACAGGGGATTAATGAAAAACTGTTTTTT
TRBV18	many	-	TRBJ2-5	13	CASSPGPRETQYF	TGTGCCAGCTCACCAGGGCCCCGGGAGACCCAGTACTTC
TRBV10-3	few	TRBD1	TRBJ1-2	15	CAISGTGGRVDGYTF	TGTGCCATCAGTGGGACAGGGGGCCGTGTGGATGGCTACACCTTC
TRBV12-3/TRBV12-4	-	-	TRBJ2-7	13	CASSFHGPSEQYF	TGTGCCAGCAGTTTCCATGGCCCCTCCGAGCAGTACTTC
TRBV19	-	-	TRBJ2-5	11	CASQNLETQYF	TGTGCCAGCCAGAATCTAGAGACCCAGTACTTC
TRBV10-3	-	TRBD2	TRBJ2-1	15	CAISGDRGGRNEQFF	TGTGCCATCAGTGGGGACCGGGGGGGCCGAAATGAGCAGTTCTTC
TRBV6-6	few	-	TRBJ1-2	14	CASSLRGPPGGYTF	TGTGCCAGCAGTCTTCGGGGGCCGCCCGGGGGCTACACCTTC
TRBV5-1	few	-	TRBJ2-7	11	CASSLSDEQYF	TGCGCCAGCAGCTTGTCGGACGAGCAGTACTTC
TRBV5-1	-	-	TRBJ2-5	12	CASSLEGLPQYF	TGCGCCAGCAGCTTGGAGGGGTTACCGCAGTACTTC
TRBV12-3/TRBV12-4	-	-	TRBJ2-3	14	CASSFMAGADTQYF	TGTGCCAGCAGTTTCATGGCAGGGGCAGATACGCAGTATTTT
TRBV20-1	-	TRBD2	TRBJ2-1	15	CSAKPPGLAVNEQFF	TGCAGTGCTAAACCTCCGGGACTAGCGGTTAATGAGCAGTTCTTC
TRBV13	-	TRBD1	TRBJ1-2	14	CASSFYRGPGGYTF	TGTGCCAGCAGCTTCTACAGGGGGCCAGGGGGCTACACCTTC
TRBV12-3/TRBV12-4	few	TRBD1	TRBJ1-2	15	CASSLSGQDFYGYTF	TGTGCCAGCAGTTTGTCAGGACAGGACTTTTATGGCTACACCTTC
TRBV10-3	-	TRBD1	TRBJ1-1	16	CAISETGAGMNTEAFF	TGTGCCATCAGTGAAACAGGGGCAGGAATGAACACTGAAGCTTTCTTT
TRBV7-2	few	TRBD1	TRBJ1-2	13	CASRGQGSCGYTF	TGTGCCAGCAGAGGACAGGGGAGCTGTGGCTACACCTTC
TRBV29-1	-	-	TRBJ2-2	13	CSVQGTNTGELFF	TGCAGCGTTCAGGGAACGAACACCGGGGAGCTGTTTTTT
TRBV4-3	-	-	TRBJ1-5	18	CASSQDSARGGSNQPQHF	TGCGCCAGCAGCCAAGATTCCGCCAGGGGAGGTAGCAATCAGCCCCAGCATTTT
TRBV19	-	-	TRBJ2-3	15	CASSIQSGSTDTQYF	TGTGCCAGTAGTATTCAGAGCGGAAGCACAGATACGCAGTATTTT
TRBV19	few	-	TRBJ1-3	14	CASRPSGTGNTIYF	TGTGCCAGTAGACCCTCAGGGACTGGAAACACCATATATTTT
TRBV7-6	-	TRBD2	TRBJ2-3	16	CASSLGLAGAADTQYF	TGTGCCAGCAGCTTAGGACTAGCGGGGGCCGCAGATACGCAGTATTTT
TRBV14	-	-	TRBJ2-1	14	CASSQSFSVSEQFF	TGTGCCAGCAGCCAAAGTTTTAGCGTTAGTGAGCAGTTCTTC
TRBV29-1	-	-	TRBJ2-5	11	CSVVPGETQYF	TGCAGCGTTGTCCCTGGGGAGACCCAGTACTTC
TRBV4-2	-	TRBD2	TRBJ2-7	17	CASSQDWLLAGSYEQYF	TGTGCCAGCAGCCAAGATTGGTTACTAGCGGGGAGCTACGAGCAGTACTTC
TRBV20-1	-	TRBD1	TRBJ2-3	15	CSATTGTGFEDTQYF	TGCAGTGCTACTACCGGGACAGGGTTTGAAGATACGCAGTATTTT
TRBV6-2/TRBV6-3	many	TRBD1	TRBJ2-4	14	CASSRTGSQNIQYF	TGTGCCAGCAGTCGGACAGGTTCCCAAAACATTCAGTACTTC
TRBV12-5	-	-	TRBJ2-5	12	CASGGDLLAQYF	TGTGCTAGTGGTGGGGACCTCCTGGCCCAGTACTTC
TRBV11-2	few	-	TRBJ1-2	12	CASSSGGVGYTF	TGTGCCAGCAGCTCGGGGGGAGTTGGCTACACCTTC
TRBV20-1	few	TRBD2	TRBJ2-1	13	CSAQAGIYNEQFF	TGCAGTGCTCAAGCGGGAATATACAATGAGCAGTTCTTC
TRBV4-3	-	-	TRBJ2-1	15	CASSPRVGGPDEQFF	TGCGCCAGCAGCCCCAGAGTCGGAGGGCCCGATGAGCAGTTCTTC
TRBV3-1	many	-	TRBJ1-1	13	CASSQGADTEAFF	TGTGCCAGCAGCCAAGGTGCCGACACTGAAGCTTTCTTT
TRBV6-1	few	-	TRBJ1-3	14	CASTQGLMGNTIYF	TGTGCCAGCACCCAGGGCCTGATGGGAAACACCATATATTTT
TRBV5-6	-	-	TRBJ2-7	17	CASSLGARDGGSYEQYF	TGTGCCAGCAGCTTGGGCGCCCGGGACGGCGGATCCTACGAGCAGTACTTC
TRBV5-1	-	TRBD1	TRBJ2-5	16	CASSLGDRAGQETQYF	TGCGCCAGCAGCTTGGGGGACAGGGCGGGCCAAGAGACCCAGTACTTC
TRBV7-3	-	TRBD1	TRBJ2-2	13	CASSPRGKGELFF	TGTGCCAGCAGCCCCAGGGGGAAGGGGGAGCTGTTTTTT
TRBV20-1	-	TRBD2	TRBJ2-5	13	CSAYSGGEGTQYF	TGCAGTGCTTATAGCGGGGGGGAAGGGACCCAGTACTTC
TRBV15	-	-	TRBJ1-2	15	CATSRDEGIGRGSAF	TGTGCCACCAGCAGAGATGAGGGGATAGGAAGAGGGTCTGCCTTC
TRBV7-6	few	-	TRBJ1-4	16	CASSQNTARTNEKLFF	TGTGCCAGCAGCCAGAATACGGCCAGAACTAATGAAAAACTGTTTTTT
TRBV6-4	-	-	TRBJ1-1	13	CASSERENTEAFF	TGTGCCAGCAGTGAACGAGAGAACACTGAAGCTTTCTTT
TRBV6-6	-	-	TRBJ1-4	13	CAGARGSNEKLFF	TGTGCCGGCGCAAGAGGCAGTAATGAAAAACTGTTTTTT
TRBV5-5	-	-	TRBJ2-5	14	CASSPGPLEETQYF	TGTGCCAGCAGCCCGGGGCCCCTTGAAGAGACCCAGTACTTC
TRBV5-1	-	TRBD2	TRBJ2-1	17	CASSASPSGASYNEQFF	TGCGCCAGCAGCGCCTCACCTAGCGGGGCGTCCTACAATGAGCAGTTCTTC
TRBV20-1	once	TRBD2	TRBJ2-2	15	CSAYSGRGNTGELFF	TGCAGTGCCTACAGCGGGAGGGGAAACACCGGGGAGCTGTTTTTT